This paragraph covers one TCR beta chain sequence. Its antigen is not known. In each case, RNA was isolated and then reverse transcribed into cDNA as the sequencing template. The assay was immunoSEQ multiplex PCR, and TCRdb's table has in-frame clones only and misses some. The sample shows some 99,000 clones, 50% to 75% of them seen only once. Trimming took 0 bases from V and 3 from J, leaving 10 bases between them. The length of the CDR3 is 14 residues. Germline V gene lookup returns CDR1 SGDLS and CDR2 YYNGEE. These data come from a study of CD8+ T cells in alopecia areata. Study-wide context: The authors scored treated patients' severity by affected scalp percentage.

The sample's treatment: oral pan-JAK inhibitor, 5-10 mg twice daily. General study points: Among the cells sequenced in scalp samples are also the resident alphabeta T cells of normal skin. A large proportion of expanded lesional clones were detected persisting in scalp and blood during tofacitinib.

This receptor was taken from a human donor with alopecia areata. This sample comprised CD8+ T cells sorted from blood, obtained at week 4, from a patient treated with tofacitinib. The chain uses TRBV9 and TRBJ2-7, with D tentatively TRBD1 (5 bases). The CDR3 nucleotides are TGTGCCAGCAGCGTAGGGGGCGCCGTCTACGAGCAGTACTTC. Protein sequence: CASSVGGAVYEQYF.